The clone carrying this T cell receptor (beta chain) was counted ten times or more. The data are from a study of molecular identifiers for immune sequencing clone quantification. The CDR3 spans 13 residues. CDR1 is MNHEY, CDR2 SVGEGT, per germline. The V segment lost 6 bases and the J segment 5 bases; nucleotides outside the gene matches: 7. TCRdb analysed the PCR reads with MiXCR anew, one entry per CDR3 protein. The data hold 550,000 to 750,000 distinct CDR3 sequences, with 15% to 20% observed a single time. Researchers sorted naive CD8 T cells as cells that were CD8+CD4-CCR7+CD45RA+. The sequence was obtained from a human donor in good health. Some libraries in this study had Jurkat cell RNA spiked in. Material for sequencing was naive CD8+ T cells from blood, with Jurkat cell RNA spiked in. Described subset: FACS-sorted CD8+CD4-CCR7+CD45RA+ naive T cells. The chain combines TRBV6-2 or TRBV6-3 with TRBJ2-7; 7 nucleotides align to TRBD1. CDR3 sequence reads: CASSSTGSDEQYF. As DNA, the CDR3 is TGTGCCAGCAGCTCGACAGGGTCAGACGAGCAGTACTTC.